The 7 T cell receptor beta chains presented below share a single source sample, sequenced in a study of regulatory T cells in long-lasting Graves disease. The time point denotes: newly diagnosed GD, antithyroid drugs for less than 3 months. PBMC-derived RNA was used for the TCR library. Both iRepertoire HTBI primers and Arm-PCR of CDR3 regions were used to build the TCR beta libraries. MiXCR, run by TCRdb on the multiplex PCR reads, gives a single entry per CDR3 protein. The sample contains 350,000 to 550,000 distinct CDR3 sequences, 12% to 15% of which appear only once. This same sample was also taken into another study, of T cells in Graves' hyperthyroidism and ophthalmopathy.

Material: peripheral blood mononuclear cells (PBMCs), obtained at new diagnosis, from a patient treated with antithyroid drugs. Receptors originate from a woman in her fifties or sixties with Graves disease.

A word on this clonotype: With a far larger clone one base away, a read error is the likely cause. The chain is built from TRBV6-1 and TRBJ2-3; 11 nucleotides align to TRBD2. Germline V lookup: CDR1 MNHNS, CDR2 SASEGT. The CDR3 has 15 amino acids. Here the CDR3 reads CAGSATSGVTDTQYF. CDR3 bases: TGTGCCGGCAGTGCGACTAGCGGGGTCACAGATACGCAGTATTTT.

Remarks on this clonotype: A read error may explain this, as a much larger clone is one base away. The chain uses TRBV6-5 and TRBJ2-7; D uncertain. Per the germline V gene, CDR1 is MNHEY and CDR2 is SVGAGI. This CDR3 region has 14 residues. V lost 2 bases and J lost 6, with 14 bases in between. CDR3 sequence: CASSYREWGREQYF. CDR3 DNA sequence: TGTGCCAGCAGTTACCGCGAATGGGGTCGCGAGCAGTACTTC.

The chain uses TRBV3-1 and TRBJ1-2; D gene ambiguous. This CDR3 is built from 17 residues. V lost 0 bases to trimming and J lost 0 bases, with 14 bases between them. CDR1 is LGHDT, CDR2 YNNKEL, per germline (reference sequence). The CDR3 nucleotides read TGTGCCAGCAGCCAAGAGTTGATGGGAAGTTCTAACTATGGCTACACCTTC. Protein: CASSQELMGSSNYGYTF.

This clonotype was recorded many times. The CDR3 bases are TGTGCCAGCAGCCAGCGTGGGACGGCCTACAATGAGCAGTTCTTC. Amino acid sequence: CASSQRGTAYNEQFF. The chain uses TRBV7-9 and TRBJ2-1; possibly TRBD1 or TRBD2 for D (5 bases each). V dropped 5 bases and J dropped 2 bases, with 13 bases sitting between them. Germline V CDR1 and CDR2: SEHNR, FQNEAQ (reference sequence). The CDR3 runs 15 residues.

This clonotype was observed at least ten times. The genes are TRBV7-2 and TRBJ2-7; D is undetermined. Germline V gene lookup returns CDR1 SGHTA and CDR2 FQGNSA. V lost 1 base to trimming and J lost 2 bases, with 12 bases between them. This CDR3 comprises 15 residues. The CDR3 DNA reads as TGTGCCAGCAGCTTAGAATACTGGACCGCCTACGAGCAGTACTTC. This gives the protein CASSLEYWTAYEQYF.

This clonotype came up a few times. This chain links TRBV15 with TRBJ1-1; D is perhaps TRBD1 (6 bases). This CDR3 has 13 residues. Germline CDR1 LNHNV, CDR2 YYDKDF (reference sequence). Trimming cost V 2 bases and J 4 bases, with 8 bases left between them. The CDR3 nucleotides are TGTGCCACCAGCAGAACCAGGGGCACTGAAGCTTTCTTT. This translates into CATSRTRGTEAFF.

The CDR3 coding sequence is TGTGCCACCAGTGATTCGGGACAGGTCCCGAACACCGGGGAGCTGTTTTTT. It translates to CATSDSGQVPNTGELFF. The chain carries TRBV24-1 and TRBJ2-2; TRBD1 agrees at 8 bases. Germline CDR1 KGHDR, CDR2 SFDVKD. The V segment lost 2 bases and the J segment 0 bases; nucleotides outside the gene matches: 4. The CDR3 loop spans 17 amino acids.